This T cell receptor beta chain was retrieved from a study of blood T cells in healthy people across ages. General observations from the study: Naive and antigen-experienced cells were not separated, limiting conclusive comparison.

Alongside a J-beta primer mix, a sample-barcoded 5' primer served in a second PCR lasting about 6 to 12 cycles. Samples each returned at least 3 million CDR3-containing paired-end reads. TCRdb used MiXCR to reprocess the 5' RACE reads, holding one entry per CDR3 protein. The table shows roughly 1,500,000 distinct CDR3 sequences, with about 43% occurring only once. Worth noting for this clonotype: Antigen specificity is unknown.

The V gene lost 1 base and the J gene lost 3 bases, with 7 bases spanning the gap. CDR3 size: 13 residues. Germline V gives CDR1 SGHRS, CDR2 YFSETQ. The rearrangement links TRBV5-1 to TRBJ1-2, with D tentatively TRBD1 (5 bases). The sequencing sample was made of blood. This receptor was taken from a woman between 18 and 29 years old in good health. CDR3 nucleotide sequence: TGCGCCAGCAGCTTGCGGGACGACTATGGCTACACCTTC. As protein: CASSLRDDYGYTF.